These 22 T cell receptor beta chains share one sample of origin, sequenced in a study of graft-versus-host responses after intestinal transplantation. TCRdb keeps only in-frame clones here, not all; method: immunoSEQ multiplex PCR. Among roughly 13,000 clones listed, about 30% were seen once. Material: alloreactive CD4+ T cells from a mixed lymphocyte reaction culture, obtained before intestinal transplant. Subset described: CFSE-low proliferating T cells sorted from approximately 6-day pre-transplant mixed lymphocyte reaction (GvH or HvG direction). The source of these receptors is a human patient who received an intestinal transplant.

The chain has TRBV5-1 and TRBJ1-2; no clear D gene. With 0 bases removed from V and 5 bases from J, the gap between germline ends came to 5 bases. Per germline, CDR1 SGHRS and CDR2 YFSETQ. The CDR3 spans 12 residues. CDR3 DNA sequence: TGCGCCAGCAGCTTGGTGGGGTATGGCTACACCTTC. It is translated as CASSLVGYGYTF.

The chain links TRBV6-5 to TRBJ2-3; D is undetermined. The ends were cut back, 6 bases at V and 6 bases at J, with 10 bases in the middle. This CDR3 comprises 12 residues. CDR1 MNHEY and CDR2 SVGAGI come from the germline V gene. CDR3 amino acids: CASSAPGDTQYF. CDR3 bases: TGTGCCAGCAGCGCCCCCGGGGATACGCAGTATTTT.

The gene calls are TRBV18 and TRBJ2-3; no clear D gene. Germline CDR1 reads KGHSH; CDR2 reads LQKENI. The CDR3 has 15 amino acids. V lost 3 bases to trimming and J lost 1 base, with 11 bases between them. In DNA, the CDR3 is TGTGCCAGCTCACCCAGCCCTCCGGGCACAGATACGCAGTATTTT. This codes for CASSPSPPGTDTQYF.

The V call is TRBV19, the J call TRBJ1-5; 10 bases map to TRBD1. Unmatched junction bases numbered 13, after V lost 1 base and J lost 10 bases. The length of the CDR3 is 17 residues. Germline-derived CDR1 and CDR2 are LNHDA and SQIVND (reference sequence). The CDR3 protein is CASSIGDRGRINGPQHF. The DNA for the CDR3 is TGTGCCAGTAGTATAGGAGACAGGGGGCGCATTAACGGACCCCAGCATTTT.

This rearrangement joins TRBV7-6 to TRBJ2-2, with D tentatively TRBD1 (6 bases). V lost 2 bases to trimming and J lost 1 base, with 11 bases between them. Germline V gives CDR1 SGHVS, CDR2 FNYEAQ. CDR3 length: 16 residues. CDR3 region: CASSLMVTGNTGELFF. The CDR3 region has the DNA TGTGCCAGCAGCTTAATGGTGACAGGGAACACCGGGGAGCTGTTTTTT.

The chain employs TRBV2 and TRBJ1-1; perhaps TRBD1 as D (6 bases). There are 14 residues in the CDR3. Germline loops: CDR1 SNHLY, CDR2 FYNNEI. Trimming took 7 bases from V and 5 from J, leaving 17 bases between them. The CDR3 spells CASTPGHRRTEAFF. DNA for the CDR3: TGTGCCAGCACTCCGGGACACCGGAGGACTGAAGCTTTCTTT.

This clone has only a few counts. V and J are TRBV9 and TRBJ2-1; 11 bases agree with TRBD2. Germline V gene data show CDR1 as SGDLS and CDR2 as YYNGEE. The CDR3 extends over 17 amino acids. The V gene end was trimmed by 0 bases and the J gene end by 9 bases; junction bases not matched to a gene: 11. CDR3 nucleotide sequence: TGTGCCAGCAGCGTAGGCATTAGCGGGAGGGTTTTTGGTGAGCAGTTCTTC. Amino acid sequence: CASSVGISGRVFGEQFF.

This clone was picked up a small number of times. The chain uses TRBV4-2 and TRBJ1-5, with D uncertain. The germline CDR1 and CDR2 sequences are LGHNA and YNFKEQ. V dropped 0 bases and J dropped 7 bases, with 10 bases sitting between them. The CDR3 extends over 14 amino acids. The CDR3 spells CASSQDGVDQPQHF. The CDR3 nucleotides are TGTGCCAGCAGCCAAGATGGGGTGGACCAGCCCCAGCATTTT.

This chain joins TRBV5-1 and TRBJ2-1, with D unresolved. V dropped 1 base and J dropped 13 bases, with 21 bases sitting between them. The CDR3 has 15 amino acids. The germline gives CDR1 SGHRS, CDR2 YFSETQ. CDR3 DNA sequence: TGCGCCAGCAGCTTGAGTACCTGGCCCGACCTGTTTCAGTTCTTC. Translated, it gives CASSLSTWPDLFQFF.

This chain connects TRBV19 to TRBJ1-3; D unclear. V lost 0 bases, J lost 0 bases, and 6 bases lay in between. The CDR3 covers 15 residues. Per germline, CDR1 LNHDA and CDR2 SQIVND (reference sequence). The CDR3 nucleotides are TGTGCCAGTAGTATAGAGGCAGTCTCTGGAAACACCATATATTTT. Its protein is CASSIEAVSGNTIYF.

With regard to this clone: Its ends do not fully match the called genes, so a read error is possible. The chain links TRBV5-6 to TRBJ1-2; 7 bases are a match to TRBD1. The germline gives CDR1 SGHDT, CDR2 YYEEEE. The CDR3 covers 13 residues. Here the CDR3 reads CASSRTGLHGYSF. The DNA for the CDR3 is TGTGCCAGCAGCAGGACAGGCTTGCACGGCTACTCCTTC.

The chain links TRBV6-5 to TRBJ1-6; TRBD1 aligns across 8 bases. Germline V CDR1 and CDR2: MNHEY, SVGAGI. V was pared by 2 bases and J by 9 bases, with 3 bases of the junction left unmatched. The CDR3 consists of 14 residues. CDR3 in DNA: TGTGCCAGCAGTTACCCCGACAGGGGTTCACCCCTCCACTTT. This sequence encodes CASSYPDRGSPLHF.

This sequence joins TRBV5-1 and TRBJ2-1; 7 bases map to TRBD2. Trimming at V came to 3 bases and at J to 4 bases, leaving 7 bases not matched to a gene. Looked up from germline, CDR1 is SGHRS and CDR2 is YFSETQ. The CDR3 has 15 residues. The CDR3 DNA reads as TGCGCCAGCAGCTCGACTAGCCTCCTATACAATGAGCAGTTCTTC. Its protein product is CASSSTSLLYNEQFF.

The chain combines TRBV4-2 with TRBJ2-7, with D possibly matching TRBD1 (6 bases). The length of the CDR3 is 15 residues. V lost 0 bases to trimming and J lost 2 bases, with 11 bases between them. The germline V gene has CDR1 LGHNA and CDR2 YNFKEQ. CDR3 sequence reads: CASSQDLQGPYEQYF. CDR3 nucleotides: TGTGCCAGCAGCCAAGATTTACAGGGACCCTACGAGCAGTACTTC.

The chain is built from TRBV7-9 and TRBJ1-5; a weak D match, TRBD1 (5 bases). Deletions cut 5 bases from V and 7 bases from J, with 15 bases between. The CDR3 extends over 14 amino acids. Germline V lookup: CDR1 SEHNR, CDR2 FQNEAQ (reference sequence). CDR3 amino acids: CASSEYRSGQPQHF. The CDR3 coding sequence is TGTGCCAGCAGCGAGTACAGGTCGGGGCAGCCCCAGCATTTT.

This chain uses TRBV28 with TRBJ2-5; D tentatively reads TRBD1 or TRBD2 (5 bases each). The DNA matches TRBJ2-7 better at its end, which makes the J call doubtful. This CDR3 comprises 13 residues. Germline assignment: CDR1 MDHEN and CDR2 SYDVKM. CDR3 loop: CASSLGGFDEQYF. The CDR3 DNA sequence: TGTGCCAGCAGTTTAGGGGGATTCGACGAGCAGTACTTC.

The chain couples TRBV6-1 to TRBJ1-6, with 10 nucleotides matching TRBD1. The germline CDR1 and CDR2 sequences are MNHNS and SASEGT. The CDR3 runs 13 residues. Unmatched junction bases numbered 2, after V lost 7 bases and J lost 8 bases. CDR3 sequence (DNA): TGTGCCAGCAAAGGGACAGGGGATTCACCCCTCCACTTT. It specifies CASKGTGDSPLHF.

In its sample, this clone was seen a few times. CDR3 amino acids: CASTTPTGSPLHF. Here the CDR3 DNA reads TGTGCCAGCACAACCCCGACGGGGTCACCCCTCCACTTT. J is TRBJ1-6 and V is TRBV28, with D unclear. The CDR3 covers 13 residues. Germline V CDR1 and CDR2: MDHEN, SYDVKM. V was cut by 7 bases and J by 10 bases, with 14 bases left in between.

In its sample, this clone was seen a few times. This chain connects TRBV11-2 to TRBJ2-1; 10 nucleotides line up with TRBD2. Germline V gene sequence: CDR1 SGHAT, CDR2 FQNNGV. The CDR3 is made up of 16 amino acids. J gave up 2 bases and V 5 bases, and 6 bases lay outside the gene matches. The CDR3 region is CASSPNSGRTYNEQFF. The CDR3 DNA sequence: TGTGCCAGCAGCCCCAATAGCGGGAGGACCTACAATGAGCAGTTCTTC.

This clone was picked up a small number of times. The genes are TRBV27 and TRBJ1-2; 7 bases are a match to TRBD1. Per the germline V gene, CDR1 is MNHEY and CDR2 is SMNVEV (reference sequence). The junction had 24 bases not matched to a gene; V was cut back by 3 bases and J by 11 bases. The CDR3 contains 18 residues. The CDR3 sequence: CASSFSAVVDRRMTKYTF. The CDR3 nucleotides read TGTGCCAGCAGTTTCTCGGCCGTAGTGGACAGGAGGATGACGAAATACACCTTC.

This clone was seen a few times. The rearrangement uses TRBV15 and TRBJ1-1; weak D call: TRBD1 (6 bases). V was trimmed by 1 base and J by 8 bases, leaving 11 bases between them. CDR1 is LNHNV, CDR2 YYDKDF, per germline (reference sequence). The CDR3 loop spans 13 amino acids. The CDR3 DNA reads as TGTGCCACCAGCAGAGGTAACCAGGGGGAAGCTTTCTTT. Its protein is CATSRGNQGEAFF.

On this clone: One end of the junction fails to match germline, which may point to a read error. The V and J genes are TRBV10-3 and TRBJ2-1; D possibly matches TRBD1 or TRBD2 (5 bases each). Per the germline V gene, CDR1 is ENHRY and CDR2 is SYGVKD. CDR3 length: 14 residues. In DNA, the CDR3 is TGTGCCAGCAGTGCCCCGGGACGCATCAATGAGCGGTTCTTC. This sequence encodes CASSAPGRINERFF.